Listed below are T cell receptor beta chains from one sample, sequenced in a study of shared clonotypes between healthy human individuals. The repertoire was sequenced with immunoSEQ multiplex PCR; TCRdb's copy has only in-frame clones and lacks some. The sample consists of 470,000 or so clones, almost 80% of them appearing once. Material for sequencing was PBMCs. The receptors come from a middle-aged woman in good health. Some clones in this sample may be carry-over from other donors' samples. Each CDR3 is given with its conserved first and last residue. Fields, in order: CDR3 length, V gene, J gene, clone size, D gene, CDR3 protein, CDR3 DNA. D genes are given only for firm matches. Size values are once, few and many counts, or a class for expanded clones, and some rows have none.

12,TRBV7-9,TRBJ1-2,.,.,CASSPPNYGYTF,TGTGCCAGCAGCCCCCCGAACTATGGCTACACCTTC
11,TRBV25-1,TRBJ2-2,few,.,CASSYLGELFF,TGTGCCAGCAGTTATTTGGGGGAGCTGTTTTTT
15,TRBV28,TRBJ1-2,few,TRBD1,CASSSTGGFSYGYTF,TGTGCCAGCAGTTCTACAGGGGGCTTTAGCTATGGCTACACCTTC
16,TRBV9,TRBJ2-1,.,TRBD1,CASSVVTGQGNNEQFF,TGTGCCAGCAGCGTAGTGACGGGACAGGGGAACAATGAGCAGTTCTTC
15,TRBV5-4,TRBJ2-7,once,TRBD2,CASSSQSSGPYEQYF,TGTGCCAGCAGCTCTCAATCTAGCGGACCCTACGAGCAGTACTTC
13,TRBV5-1,TRBJ1-2,few,TRBD1,CASRSGTGEDYTF,TGCGCCAGCAGATCCGGGACAGGGGAGGACTACACCTTC
13,TRBV5-4,TRBJ1-1,.,.,CASSLWVGTEAFF,TGTGCCAGCAGCTTATGGGTCGGGACTGAAGCTTTCTTT
13,TRBV6-1,TRBJ2-5,.,.,CASSEWGHGTQYF,TGTGCCAGCAGTGAATGGGGACACGGGACCCAGTACTTC
17,TRBV15,TRBJ2-7,.,TRBD2,CATSRAVGSGSIYEQYF,TGTGCCACCAGCAGAGCTGTAGGTAGCGGGAGTATCTACGAGCAGTACTTC
17,TRBV18,TRBJ2-1,.,.,CASSPRGAPSSYNEQFF,TGTGCCAGCTCACCACGGGGAGCGCCGAGCTCCTACAATGAGCAGTTCTTC
15,TRBV10-3,TRBJ2-2,.,TRBD1,CAISRTGRDTGELFF,TGTGCCATCAGCAGGACAGGGAGAGACACCGGGGAGCTGTTTTTT
17,TRBV28,TRBJ1-2,once,TRBD1,CASKGGQGRNARYGYTF,TGTGCCAGCAAAGGGGGACAGGGAAGAAATGCGCGCTATGGCTACACCTTC
15,TRBV7-2,TRBJ2-7,many,.,CASSLVRFSSYEQYF,TGTGCCAGCAGCTTAGTTCGGTTTAGCTCCTACGAGCAGTACTTC
19,TRBV6-1,TRBJ2-6,.,.,CASSVAPSPSSSGANVLTF,TGTGCCAGCAGTGTGGCCCCATCACCGTCCAGCTCTGGGGCCAACGTCCTGACTTTC
16,TRBV2,TRBJ1-5,.,.,CASSGVGALSNQPQHF,TGCGCCAGCAGTGGTGTGGGGGCCCTTAGCAATCAGCCCCAGCATTTT
16,TRBV10-1,TRBJ2-1,.,TRBD1,CASSPRPGQGHDEQFF,TGCGCCAGCAGTCCCAGACCGGGACAGGGTCATGATGAGCAGTTCTTC
15,TRBV6-5,TRBJ1-5,many,.,CASRHLSVSNQPQHF,TGTGCCAGCAGACATCTCAGCGTCAGCAATCAGCCCCAGCATTTT
14,TRBV7-2,TRBJ2-7,.,TRBD1,CASSIRQGSYEQYF,TGTGCCAGCAGCATCAGACAGGGGTCCTACGAGCAGTACTTC
15,TRBV5-1,TRBJ2-5,once,.,CASSLASGPQETQYF,TGCGCCAGCAGCTTGGCCAGTGGGCCCCAAGAGACCCAGTACTTC
20,TRBV5-1,TRBJ2-3,.,TRBD2,CASSLPTGGIFLAVTDTQYF,TGCGCCAGCAGCTTGCCGACCGGGGGGATTTTTCTAGCGGTCACAGATACGCAGTATTTT
14,TRBV9,TRBJ2-1,.,.,CASSVAEAYNEQFF,TGTGCCAGCAGCGTTGCCGAGGCCTACAATGAGCAGTTCTTC
11,TRBV10-2,TRBJ2-7,.,.,CASRQVYEQYF,TGCGCCAGCAGACAGGTCTACGAGCAGTACTTC
16,TRBV25-1,TRBJ2-7,.,TRBD2,CASSEYSGTATYEQYF,TGTGCCAGCAGTGAATATAGCGGGACCGCTACCTACGAGCAGTACTTC
16,TRBV6-6,TRBJ2-5,.,.,CASSYLPGQREETQYF,TGTGCCAGCAGTTACCTGCCGGGACAAAGGGAGGAGACCCAGTACTTC
13,TRBV10-3,TRBJ2-7,.,.,CAIMATAANEQYF,TGTGCCATCATGGCGACGGCCGCTAACGAGCAGTACTTC
16,TRBV18,TRBJ2-2,.,TRBD1,CASSPEGAAGTGELFF,TGTGCCAGCTCACCCGAGGGGGCAGCCGGCACCGGGGAGCTGTTTTTT
16,TRBV9,TRBJ2-1,.,TRBD2,CASSVGGVTSAAEQFF,TGTGCCAGCAGCGTAGGGGGTGTGACTAGCGCGGCTGAGCAGTTCTTC
17,TRBV18,TRBJ2-7,.,TRBD1,CASSPRTGMTSSYEQYF,TGTGCCAGCTCACCCCGGACAGGAATGACGAGCTCCTACGAGCAGTACTTC
17,TRBV28,TRBJ1-5,.,TRBD1,CASSLMRQGPGNQPQHF,TGTGCCAGCAGTTTAATGAGACAGGGTCCTGGCAATCAGCCCCAGCATTTT
14,TRBV4-1,TRBJ2-2,once,.,CATSLGPNTGELFF,TGCGCCACTAGCCTAGGCCCGAACACCGGGGAGCTGTTTTTT
15,TRBV7-8,TRBJ2-1,.,.,CASSLAMAGNNEQFF,TGTGCCAGCAGCTTAGCGATGGCGGGAAACAATGAGCAGTTCTTC
13,TRBV5-6,TRBJ2-7,.,.,CASSGEETYEQYF,TGTGCCAGCAGCGGGGAAGAAACCTACGAGCAGTACTTC
14,TRBV6-6,TRBJ1-2,medium-sized,TRBD1,CASSTTGVNYGYTF,TGTGCCAGCAGCACCACAGGGGTTAACTATGGCTACACCTTC
12,TRBV7-8,TRBJ1-1,few,.,CASSPQGTEAFF,TGTGCCAGCAGCCCGCAGGGGACTGAAGCTTTCTTT
15,TRBV5-4,TRBJ2-3,.,.,CASSPDRPRTDTQYF,TGTGCCAGCAGCCCAGACAGGCCCCGCACAGATACGCAGTATTTT
14,TRBV10-3,TRBJ2-1,once,TRBD1,CAIRWGTGYNEQFF,TGTGCCATCAGGTGGGGGACAGGGTACAATGAGCAGTTCTTC
12,TRBV5-1,TRBJ2-3,.,.,CASSSGAATQYF,TGCGCCAGCAGCTCAGGGGCTGCTACGCAGTATTTT
16,TRBV28,TRBJ2-7,.,.,CASSPVGHPPSYEQYF,TGTGCCAGCAGCCCCGTCGGGCATCCCCCTTCCTACGAGCAGTACTTC
15,TRBV28,TRBJ2-2,.,TRBD1,CASRVPGQGTGELFF,TGTGCCAGCAGAGTCCCGGGACAGGGGACCGGGGAGCTGTTTTTT
12,TRBV7-6,TRBJ2-1,few,.,CASSPPRGEQFF,TGTGCCAGCAGCCCACCGAGGGGTGAGCAGTTCTTC
12,TRBV29-1,TRBJ1-2,.,.,CSVDSRAHGYTF,TGCAGCGTTGATTCCAGGGCCCATGGCTACACCTTC
11,TRBV29-1,TRBJ2-1,.,TRBD1,CSAAGGNEQFF,TGCAGCGCAGCAGGGGGTAATGAGCAGTTCTTC
15,TRBV11-1,TRBJ2-1,.,.,CASSLAGGGDNEQFF,TGTGCCAGCAGCTTAGCGGGAGGCGGGGACAATGAGCAGTTCTTC
14,TRBV6-4,TRBJ1-1,.,TRBD1,CASRETGRDTEAFF,TGTGCCAGCAGAGAGACAGGGCGGGACACTGAAGCTTTCTTT